This T cell receptor (beta chain) originates from a study of blood T cell repertoires in COVID-19. Assay used: immunoSEQ multiplex PCR; TCRdb lists only in-frame clones, some missing. The profile covers around 150,000 clones, with roughly four fifths appearing a single time and over 20% taken by the ten largest. V lost 3 bases, J lost 0 bases, and 7 bases lay in between. The CDR3 extends over 14 amino acids. Germline V gives CDR1 SGHNT, CDR2 YYREEE (reference sequence). The V gene is TRBV5-4, the J gene TRBJ2-1; the D is unclear. The sample consisted of peripheral blood. This receptor was obtained from a woman older than 75 with acute or convalescent COVID-19. The CDR3 region has the DNA TGTGCCAGCAGCTCCCCGGGCTCCTACAATGAGCAGTTCTTC. Amino acids: CASSSPGSYNEQFF.